Listed below are T cell receptor beta chains from one sample, sequenced in a study of T cell responses to AZD1222 COVID-19 vaccine. Using immunoSEQ multiplex PCR, the repertoire was profiled, and TCRdb retains in-frame clones only, with some absent. The data show approximately 180,000 clones, 90% seen once. The starting material was peripheral blood, obtained 28 days after the second dose of the MenACWY control vaccine. The source of these receptors is an adult who received the MenACWY meningococcal vaccine as a control. The CDR3 runs from the conserved cysteine through the conserved F or W. D genes are given only for firm matches. Only part of the rows carry a size: once, few, many, or a class if the clone is expanded.

d_call: .
v_call: TRBV11-2
clone_size: .
j_call: TRBJ1-1
cdr3_length: 15
cdr3_aa: CASSLAPGRGTEAFF
cdr3_nt: TGTGCCAGCAGCTTAGCCCCAGGGCGAGGCACTGAAGCTTTCTTT

d_call: .
v_call: TRBV28
clone_size: .
j_call: TRBJ2-1
cdr3_length: 14
cdr3_aa: CASSFPAGPNEQFF
cdr3_nt: TGTGCCAGCAGTTTCCCCGCGGGTCCTAATGAGCAGTTCTTC

d_call: TRBD1
v_call: TRBV13
clone_size: .
j_call: TRBJ1-6
cdr3_length: 15
cdr3_aa: CASSLGTGTNSPLHF
cdr3_nt: TGTGCCAGCAGCCTTGGGACAGGGACTAATTCACCCCTCCACTTT

d_call: TRBD1
v_call: TRBV6-5
clone_size: .
j_call: TRBJ1-2
cdr3_length: 15
cdr3_aa: CASSYSATGSYGYTF
cdr3_nt: TGTGCCAGCAGTTACTCCGCGACAGGGAGCTATGGCTACACCTTC

d_call: .
v_call: TRBV2
clone_size: .
j_call: TRBJ1-1
cdr3_length: 15
cdr3_aa: CASRGDESMNTEAFF
cdr3_nt: TGTGCCAGCAGAGGGGACGAATCCATGAACACTGAAGCTTTCTTT

d_call: .
v_call: TRBV10-1
clone_size: .
j_call: TRBJ2-7
cdr3_length: 14
cdr3_aa: CASSGQSLPYEQYF
cdr3_nt: TGCGCCAGCAGTGGACAGTCCTTGCCCTACGAGCAGTACTTC

d_call: .
v_call: TRBV19
clone_size: .
j_call: TRBJ2-7
cdr3_length: 12
cdr3_aa: CASSYGTTEQYF
cdr3_nt: TGTGCCAGTAGTTACGGGACGACCGAGCAGTACTTC

d_call: TRBD1
v_call: TRBV28
clone_size: once
j_call: TRBJ2-1
cdr3_length: 15
cdr3_aa: CASHEDRVSYNEQFF
cdr3_nt: TGTGCCAGCCATGAGGACAGGGTCTCCTACAATGAGCAGTTCTTC

d_call: TRBD2
v_call: TRBV29-1
clone_size: once
j_call: TRBJ2-7
cdr3_length: 15
cdr3_aa: CSVDTGLAGSYEQYF
cdr3_nt: TGCAGCGTTGACACGGGACTAGCGGGTTCCTACGAGCAGTACTTC

d_call: .
v_call: TRBV10-1
clone_size: .
j_call: TRBJ1-1
cdr3_length: 13
cdr3_aa: CASSESGAGIAFF
cdr3_nt: TGCGCCAGCAGTGAGTCGGGGGCAGGTATTGCTTTCTTT

d_call: TRBD2
v_call: TRBV5-6
clone_size: few
j_call: TRBJ2-1
cdr3_length: 17
cdr3_aa: CASSWARGGLAGNEQFF
cdr3_nt: TGTGCCAGCAGCTGGGCGCGGGGGGGACTAGCTGGAAATGAGCAGTTCTTC

d_call: .
v_call: TRBV30
clone_size: .
j_call: TRBJ2-7
cdr3_length: 15
cdr3_aa: CAWSLGRTIVYEQYF
cdr3_nt: TGTGCCTGGAGTCTTGGCAGGACGATCGTCTACGAGCAGTACTTC

d_call: .
v_call: TRBV11-3
clone_size: few
j_call: TRBJ2-1
cdr3_length: 12
cdr3_aa: CASSSASNEQFF
cdr3_nt: TGTGCCAGCAGCTCGGCTTCCAATGAGCAGTTCTTC

d_call: TRBD2
v_call: TRBV19
clone_size: .
j_call: TRBJ2-5
cdr3_length: 14
cdr3_aa: CASSNRGRAETQYF
cdr3_nt: TGTGCCAGTAGTAATCGCGGGAGGGCAGAGACCCAGTACTTC

d_call: .
v_call: TRBV21-1
clone_size: .
j_call: TRBJ2-6
cdr3_length: 20
cdr3_aa: CASSKKRSREPSSGANVLTF
cdr3_nt: TGTGCCAGCAGCAAAAAGCGGTCCAGGGAACCAAGCTCTGGGGCCAACGTCCTGACTTTC

d_call: TRBD1
v_call: TRBV3-1/TRBV3-2
clone_size: .
j_call: TRBJ1-1
cdr3_length: 14
cdr3_aa: CASSETGGGTEAFF
cdr3_nt: TGTGCCAGCAGCGAGACAGGGGGTGGCACTGAAGCTTTCTTT

d_call: .
v_call: TRBV28
clone_size: .
j_call: TRBJ1-2
cdr3_length: 12
cdr3_aa: CASSLRGYGYTF
cdr3_nt: TGTGCCAGCAGTTTAAGGGGTTATGGCTACACCTTC

d_call: TRBD1
v_call: TRBV10-3
clone_size: .
j_call: TRBJ1-5
cdr3_length: 16
cdr3_aa: CAISGDRGWGNQPQHF
cdr3_nt: TGTGCCATCAGTGGGGACAGGGGCTGGGGCAATCAGCCCCAGCATTTT

d_call: TRBD1
v_call: TRBV10-1
clone_size: .
j_call: TRBJ2-7
cdr3_length: 13
cdr3_aa: CARQGQGIYEQYF
cdr3_nt: TGCGCCAGACAAGGACAGGGCATCTACGAGCAGTACTTC

d_call: .
v_call: TRBV20-1
clone_size: once
j_call: TRBJ2-7
cdr3_length: 16
cdr3_aa: CSASTRPRTFAYEQYF
cdr3_nt: TGCAGTGCTAGTACGAGACCAAGGACTTTTGCCTACGAGCAGTACTTC

d_call: TRBD1
v_call: TRBV30
clone_size: .
j_call: TRBJ1-4
cdr3_length: 15
cdr3_aa: CAWSEMTGGNEKLFF
cdr3_nt: TGTGCCTGGAGCGAAATGACAGGGGGGAATGAAAAACTGTTTTTT

d_call: .
v_call: TRBV25-1
clone_size: .
j_call: TRBJ1-1
cdr3_length: 13
cdr3_aa: CASSPEWGTEAFF
cdr3_nt: TGTGCCAGCAGTCCTGAGTGGGGCACTGAAGCTTTCTTT

d_call: .
v_call: TRBV5-4
clone_size: .
j_call: TRBJ1-2
cdr3_length: 14
cdr3_aa: CASSGKTGPYGYTF
cdr3_nt: TGTGCCAGCAGCGGAAAGACAGGACCCTATGGCTACACCTTC

d_call: .
v_call: TRBV28
clone_size: .
j_call: TRBJ2-5
cdr3_length: 14
cdr3_aa: CASRLGGAMKTQYF
cdr3_nt: TGTGCCAGCAGGTTGGGGGGGGCTATGAAGACCCAGTACTTC

d_call: TRBD1
v_call: TRBV6-5
clone_size: .
j_call: TRBJ1-1
cdr3_length: 15
cdr3_aa: CASTRQGARNTEAFF
cdr3_nt: TGTGCCAGCACAAGACAGGGGGCCCGAAACACTGAAGCTTTCTTT

d_call: .
v_call: TRBV28
clone_size: .
j_call: TRBJ1-6
cdr3_length: 14
cdr3_aa: CASRGGLRGSPLHF
cdr3_nt: TGTGCCAGCAGGGGGGGGCTAAGAGGCTCACCCCTCCACTTT

d_call: .
v_call: TRBV21-1
clone_size: .
j_call: TRBJ2-1
cdr3_length: 15
cdr3_aa: CASSKRSGRSREQFF
cdr3_nt: TGTGCCAGCAGCAAAAGGAGCGGGAGATCAAGGGAGCAGTTCTTC

d_call: TRBD2
v_call: TRBV19
clone_size: .
j_call: TRBJ2-1
cdr3_length: 15
cdr3_aa: CASTQGSGFPRGQFF
cdr3_nt: TGTGCCAGTACCCAGGGTAGCGGGTTCCCCCGGGGGCAGTTCTTC

d_call: TRBD1
v_call: TRBV7-2
clone_size: .
j_call: TRBJ1-2
cdr3_length: 15
cdr3_aa: CASSPRQGMGSGYTF
cdr3_nt: TGTGCCAGCAGCCCTCGACAGGGAATGGGAAGTGGCTACACCTTC

d_call: .
v_call: TRBV28
clone_size: once
j_call: TRBJ2-7
cdr3_length: 13
cdr3_aa: CASSGHYSYEQYF
cdr3_nt: TGTGCCAGCAGTGGACACTACTCCTACGAGCAGTACTTC

d_call: .
v_call: TRBV20-1
clone_size: .
j_call: TRBJ1-6
cdr3_length: 16
cdr3_aa: CSASPGRSSYNSPLHF
cdr3_nt: TGCAGTGCTAGTCCGGGGCGCAGCTCCTATAATTCACCCCTCCACTTT

d_call: TRBD2
v_call: TRBV3-1/TRBV3-2
clone_size: .
j_call: TRBJ2-3
cdr3_length: 20
cdr3_aa: CASSQENVVGLAGGTDTQYF
cdr3_nt: TGTGCCAGCAGCCAAGAGAATGTCGTCGGCCTAGCGGGAGGCACAGATACGCAGTATTTT

d_call: .
v_call: TRBV30
clone_size: once
j_call: TRBJ2-7
cdr3_length: 15
cdr3_aa: CAWSVMGTPVNEQYF
cdr3_nt: TGTGCCTGGAGTGTGATGGGAACACCCGTGAACGAGCAGTACTTC

d_call: TRBD1
v_call: TRBV10-3
clone_size: .
j_call: TRBJ2-7
cdr3_length: 21
cdr3_aa: CAISETITGTGRGLGGYEQYF
cdr3_nt: TGTGCCATCAGTGAAACAATTACCGGGACAGGGAGGGGGTTAGGCGGGTACGAGCAGTACTTC

d_call: TRBD1
v_call: TRBV7-8
clone_size: once
j_call: TRBJ1-5
cdr3_length: 18
cdr3_aa: CASSLGKRLDRVWQPQHF
cdr3_nt: TGTGCCAGCAGCTTAGGCAAGAGACTGGACAGGGTGTGGCAGCCCCAGCATTTT

d_call: .
v_call: TRBV19
clone_size: .
j_call: TRBJ2-1
cdr3_length: 15
cdr3_aa: CASSDRPSSYNEQFF
cdr3_nt: TGTGCCAGTAGTGACAGGCCCAGCTCCTACAATGAGCAGTTCTTC

d_call: .
v_call: TRBV7-2
clone_size: once
j_call: TRBJ1-5
cdr3_length: 14
cdr3_aa: CASSTATRRAPQHF
cdr3_nt: TGTGCCAGCAGCACTGCGACCCGACGTGCGCCCCAGCATTTT

d_call: .
v_call: TRBV7-2
clone_size: once
j_call: TRBJ2-3
cdr3_length: 15
cdr3_aa: CASSVGGGLTDTQYF
cdr3_nt: TGTGCCAGCAGCGTTGGTGGGGGGCTCACAGATACGCAGTATTTT

d_call: TRBD1
v_call: TRBV28
clone_size: .
j_call: TRBJ2-7
cdr3_length: 14
cdr3_aa: CAIRGGDFSYEQYF
cdr3_nt: TGTGCCATAAGAGGGGGCGACTTCTCCTACGAGCAGTACTTC

d_call: .
v_call: TRBV6-2/TRBV6-3
clone_size: .
j_call: TRBJ2-7
cdr3_length: 15
cdr3_aa: CASSYEASPFYEQYF
cdr3_nt: TGTGCCAGCAGTTACGAAGCCTCTCCTTTCTACGAGCAGTACTTC

d_call: TRBD1
v_call: TRBV24-1
clone_size: .
j_call: TRBJ2-7
cdr3_length: 13
cdr3_aa: CATSDLRGREQYF
cdr3_nt: TGTGCCACCAGTGATTTAAGGGGGCGGGAGCAGTACTTC

d_call: TRBD1
v_call: TRBV11-3
clone_size: .
j_call: TRBJ2-1
cdr3_length: 13
cdr3_aa: CASSQDRVNEQFF
cdr3_nt: TGTGCCAGCAGCCAGGACAGGGTTAATGAGCAGTTCTTC

d_call: TRBD2
v_call: TRBV19
clone_size: .
j_call: TRBJ2-7
cdr3_length: 14
cdr3_aa: CASSALAGAYEQYF
cdr3_nt: TGTGCCAGTAGTGCACTAGCGGGAGCCTACGAGCAGTACTTC

d_call: TRBD1
v_call: TRBV5-4
clone_size: once
j_call: TRBJ2-5
cdr3_length: 15
cdr3_aa: CASSPGQAYQETQYF
cdr3_nt: TGTGCCAGCAGCCCGGGACAGGCGTACCAAGAGACCCAGTACTTC

d_call: .
v_call: TRBV28
clone_size: few
j_call: TRBJ1-1
cdr3_length: 14
cdr3_aa: CASSTPAGLAEAFF
cdr3_nt: TGTGCCAGCAGTACCCCTGCAGGGCTCGCTGAAGCTTTCTTT

d_call: .
v_call: TRBV6-1
clone_size: .
j_call: TRBJ2-7
cdr3_length: 15
cdr3_aa: CASSEAIGFSYEQYF
cdr3_nt: TGTGCCAGCAGTGAAGCAATAGGGTTCTCCTACGAGCAGTACTTC

d_call: .
v_call: TRBV13
clone_size: .
j_call: TRBJ1-4
cdr3_length: 11
cdr3_aa: CASSNREKLFF
cdr3_nt: TGTGCCAGCAGCAATCGGGAAAAACTGTTTTTT

d_call: TRBD1
v_call: TRBV14
clone_size: few
j_call: TRBJ1-2
cdr3_length: 14
cdr3_aa: CASSRTGVFGGYTF
cdr3_nt: TGTGCCAGCAGCCGGACAGGGGTATTTGGTGGCTACACCTTC

d_call: TRBD1
v_call: TRBV27
clone_size: .
j_call: TRBJ1-5
cdr3_length: 21
cdr3_aa: CASIHLFKGQGEMIGNQPQHF
cdr3_nt: TGTGCCAGCATACACTTATTCAAGGGACAGGGAGAAATGATCGGCAATCAGCCCCAGCATTTT

d_call: TRBD1
v_call: TRBV10-3
clone_size: .
j_call: TRBJ2-7
cdr3_length: 15
cdr3_aa: CAISARTGLNYEQYF
cdr3_nt: TGTGCCATCAGTGCCCGGACAGGCTTAAACTACGAGCAGTACTTC

d_call: TRBD1
v_call: TRBV5-5
clone_size: .
j_call: TRBJ1-5
cdr3_length: 14
cdr3_aa: CASSSGQYNQPQHF
cdr3_nt: TGTGCCAGCAGCTCGGGACAGTATAATCAGCCCCAGCATTTT

d_call: TRBD1
v_call: TRBV27
clone_size: .
j_call: TRBJ2-3
cdr3_length: 16
cdr3_aa: CASSPYRGRSTDTQYF
cdr3_nt: TGTGCCAGCAGTCCGTACAGGGGGCGCAGCACAGATACGCAGTATTTT